A single sample is the source of the 28 T cell receptor beta chains below, sequenced in a study of blood T cell repertoires in COVID-19. Method: immunoSEQ multiplex PCR; TCRdb's copy keeps in-frame clones and lacks some. Here the sample spans 200,000 to 250,000 clones, roughly four fifths being singletons. Sequences were obtained from peripheral blood. The receptors come from a woman aged 80 or older with COVID-19, enrolled during active disease.

The chain carries TRBV3-1 (or the pseudogene TRBV3-2) and TRBJ1-1, with a tentative D call TRBD1 (6 bases). CDR1 and CDR2 (germline): LGHDT, YNNKEL (reference sequence). There are 15 residues in the CDR3. Trimming removed 9 bases from V and 4 bases from J, with 21 bases in between. CDR3 amino acids: CASSTLTGLGTEAFF. The CDR3 bases are TGTGCCAGTTCAACCCTTACAGGGCTAGGCACTGAAGCTTTCTTT.

The table lists this clone with a few counts. The genes are TRBV7-9 and TRBJ2-2, with a tentative D call TRBD2 (6 bases). The germline V and J ends were trimmed by 5 bases and 4 bases, with 14 bases remaining between them. CDR1 and CDR2 (germline): SEHNR, FQNEAQ (reference sequence). The CDR3 is 15 residues long. CDR3 sequence reads: CASSPGGDRTGELFF. CDR3 DNA: TGTGCCAGCAGCCCAGGCGGGGACCGCACCGGGGAGCTGTTTTTT. Using reference TRBV7-9 and TRBJ2-2 for the parts outside the CDR3, the full variable domain is DTGVSQNPRHKITKRGQNVTFRCDPISEHNRLYWYRQTLGQGPEFLTYFQNEAQLEKSRLLSDRFSAERPKGSFSTLEIQRTEQGDSAMYLCASSPGGDRTGELFFGEGSRLTVL.

The gene calls are TRBV7-2 and TRBJ1-2; 8 bases are a match to TRBD1. J lost 5 bases, V lost 4 bases, and 9 bases had no gene match. This CDR3 contains 15 residues. CDR1 and CDR2 from the germline V gene are SGHTA and FQGNSA. The CDR3 nucleotides are TGTGCCAGCAGCTCATGGACAGGGCCACAGTATGGCTACACCTTC. This encodes CASSSWTGPQYGYTF.

The chain has TRBV6-5 and TRBJ2-5; 10 bases agree with TRBD2. This CDR3 comprises 15 residues. V gave up 2 bases and J gave up 8 bases; unmatched junction bases: 8. Germline CDR1 and CDR2: MNHEY and SVGAGI. DNA for the CDR3: TGTGCCAGCAGTTACCCGGGACTAGCGTCAGATACCCAGTACTTC. It specifies CASSYPGLASDTQYF.

A few counts support this clone. The chain joins TRBV15 to TRBJ1-2; 8 bases are shared with TRBD1. V gave up 0 bases and J gave up 4 bases; unmatched junction bases: 10. The germline V gene has CDR1 LNHNV and CDR2 YYDKDF (reference sequence). The CDR3 consists of 17 residues. The CDR3 sequence: CATSRDPGQGGGYGYTF. CDR3 coding DNA: TGTGCCACCAGCAGAGATCCCGGACAGGGTGGAGGCTATGGCTACACCTTC.

The chain uses TRBV28 and TRBJ2-7; 10 nucleotides align to TRBD2. This CDR3 spans 16 amino acids. J lost 6 bases, V lost 1 base, and 9 bases had no gene match. Germline V CDR1 and CDR2: MDHEN, SYDVKM. CDR3 residues: CASSLLGLAGVGEQYF. The CDR3 DNA is TGTGCCAGCAGTTTATTGGGGCTAGCGGGAGTGGGCGAGCAGTACTTC.

V and J are TRBV11-1 and TRBJ2-5; 14 bases are shared with TRBD2. Germline trimming cut 5 bases from V and 5 bases from J; bases unmatched to any gene: 7. Per germline, CDR1 SGHAT and CDR2 FQDESV (reference sequence). The CDR3 runs 16 residues. CDR3 in DNA: TGTGCCAGCAGCCCGGGACTAGCGGGAGTAGGGGAGACCCAGTACTTC. It yields the protein CASSPGLAGVGETQYF.

The J gene is TRBJ1-4, the V gene TRBV6-2 or TRBV6-3; TRBD1 is a possible D gene (5 bases). V shed 6 bases and J shed 7 bases, with 9 bases lying between them. The CDR3 is made up of 12 amino acids. The germline V gene has CDR1 MNHEY and CDR2 SVGEGT. The CDR3 loop reads CASSGGGEKLFF. DNA of the CDR3: TGTGCCAGCAGCGGGGGAGGTGAAAAACTGTTTTTT.

This sequence joins TRBV30 and TRBJ1-1; TRBD1 matches at 8 bases. This CDR3 is built from 13 residues. Trimming removed 4 bases from V and 0 bases from J; junction bases left unmatched: 1. Germline V gene data show CDR1 as GTSNPN and CDR2 as SVGIG (reference sequence). The CDR3 nucleotides are TGTGCCTGGACAGGGGGCATGAACACTGAAGCTTTCTTT. Translation gives CAWTGGMNTEAFF.

This chain links TRBV7-3 with TRBJ1-6; 8 bases line up with TRBD1. CDR3 length equals 14 residues. CDR1 is SGHTA and CDR2 is FQGTGA in the germline V gene. J gave up 7 bases and V 5 bases, and 4 bases lay outside the gene matches. DNA of the CDR3: TGTGCCAGCAGCCTCGGGACAGGCAATTCACCCCTCCACTTT. It codes for CASSLGTGNSPLHF. The full variable domain, with the rest looked up from reference TRBV7-3 and TRBJ1-6, is GAGVSQTPSNKVTEKGKYVELRCDPISGHTALYWYRQSLGQGPEFLIYFQGTGAADDSGLPNDRFFAVRPEGSVSTLKIQRTERGDSAVYLCASSLGTGNSPLHFGNGTRLTVT.

V usage is TRBV10-3 and J usage is TRBJ2-7, with 9 positions matching TRBD1. The CDR3 is 13 amino acids. The V segment lost 4 bases and the J segment 5 bases; nucleotides outside the gene matches: 3. Germline loops: CDR1 ENHRY, CDR2 SYGVKD. CDR3 nucleotides: TGTGCCATCAGTGGGGGACAGGGCAACGAGCAGTACTTC. Translating gives CAISGGQGNEQYF.

This chain connects TRBV7-2 to TRBJ2-7, with TRBD1 matching 10 bases. Trimming cost V 2 bases and J 3 bases; bases outside gene matches: 4. The germline CDR1 and CDR2 sequences are SGHTA and FQGNSA. The CDR3 is 15 residues long. The CDR3 spells CASSLTWTGGYEQYF. The DNA for the CDR3 is TGTGCCAGCAGCTTAACATGGACAGGGGGCTACGAGCAGTACTTC.

The rearrangement uses TRBV19 and TRBJ1-2; 8 nucleotides align to TRBD1. The CDR3 extends over 14 amino acids. Germline V CDR1 and CDR2: LNHDA, SQIVND (reference sequence). V lost 3 bases, J lost 7 bases, and 7 bases stayed unmatched. DNA of the CDR3: TGTGCCAGTAGTATGGTGGACAGGGAGAGTGGCTACACCTTC. Its protein is CASSMVDRESGYTF.

The J gene is TRBJ1-3, the V gene TRBV5-1; TRBD1 matches 9 bases. V shed 3 bases and J 2 bases; nucleotides not matched to a gene: 3. CDR1 SGHRS and CDR2 YFSETQ come from the germline V gene. The CDR3 is made up of 15 amino acids. CDR3 in amino acids: CASSSGQGTGNTIYF. In nucleotides, the CDR3 is TGCGCCAGCAGCTCGGGACAGGGAACTGGAAACACCATATATTTT.

V and J are TRBV12-5 and TRBJ1-1, with D possibly being TRBD1 (6 bases). The CDR3 has 16 residues. Germline assignment: CDR1 LGHNT and CDR2 FRNRAP. Trimming cost V 4 bases and J 3 bases, with 18 bases left between them. CDR3 DNA: TGTGCTAGTGGTTACACAGGGATGGAGTTAGACACTGAAGCTTTCTTT. Translation gives CASGYTGMELDTEAFF.

V usage is TRBV15 and J usage is TRBJ2-5; 10 bases are shared with TRBD1. J was trimmed by 4 bases and V by 1 base; bases with no gene match: 3. Germline V lookup: CDR1 LNHNV, CDR2 YYDKDF (reference sequence). CDR3 length: 15 amino acids. This CDR3 is CATSRVTGGGETQYF. In DNA, the CDR3 is TGTGCCACCAGCAGAGTGACAGGGGGCGGAGAGACCCAGTACTTC.

The chain uses TRBV6-1 and TRBJ2-1; 9 bases line up with TRBD1. Germline lookup yields CDR1 MNHNS and CDR2 SASEGT. CDR3 length: 15 amino acids. The junction had 7 bases not matched to a gene; V was cut back by 3 bases and J by 7 bases. CDR3: CASSEDGQGWNEQFF. The CDR3 DNA reads TGTGCCAGCAGTGAGGACGGACAGGGGTGGAATGAGCAGTTCTTC.

This chain joins TRBV2 and TRBJ2-3; TRBD1 is a possible D gene (6 bases). Trimming shortened V by 5 bases and J by 3 bases, and 15 bases separated the two germline ends. Germline lookup yields CDR1 SNHLY and CDR2 FYNNEI. This CDR3 comprises 15 residues. CDR3 residues: CASSSQGLETDTQYF. CDR3 DNA: TGTGCCAGCAGTTCCCAGGGGCTGGAGACAGATACGCAGTATTTT. Full variable domain (remainder filled in from reference TRBV2 and TRBJ2-3): EPEVTQTPSHQVTQMGQEVILRCVPISNHLYFYWYRQILGQKVEFLVSFYNNEISEKSEIFDDQFSVERPDGSNFTLKIRSTKLEDSAMYFCASSSQGLETDTQYFGPGTRLTVL.

The V gene is TRBV5-1, the J gene TRBJ1-2; 8 bases match TRBD1. Germline trimming cut 6 bases from V and 3 bases from J; bases unmatched to any gene: 1. The CDR3 contains 12 residues. CDR1 SGHRS and CDR2 YFSETQ come from the germline V gene. The CDR3 reads CASKDRDYGYTF. CDR3 bases: TGCGCCAGCAAGGACAGGGACTATGGCTACACCTTC.

V and J are TRBV6-1 and TRBJ1-3; D not resolved. Trimming cost V 1 base and J 0 bases, with 10 bases left between them. Germline V gives CDR1 MNHNS, CDR2 SASEGT. The CDR3 spans 16 residues. DNA of the CDR3: TGTGCCAGCAGTGAAGTACCGACAAGCTCTGGAAACACCATATATTTT. Encoded protein: CASSEVPTSSGNTIYF.

A few counts support this clone. The J gene is TRBJ1-1, the V gene TRBV18, with 9 bases that match TRBD1. Germline CDR1 reads KGHSH; CDR2 reads LQKENI. The ends lost 0 bases at V and 3 bases at J; junction bases unmatched: 2. This CDR3 region has 15 residues. The CDR3 spells CASSPPGTGYTEAFF. CDR3 bases: TGTGCCAGCTCACCACCTGGGACAGGGTACACTGAAGCTTTCTTT.

The CDR3 sequence: CASSHSGLSSYNEQFF. The CDR3 DNA reads TGTGCCAGCAGCCATTCAGGACTCAGCTCCTACAATGAGCAGTTCTTC. The rearrangement uses TRBV4-2 and TRBJ2-1; D possibly corresponds to TRBD2 (5 bases). From germline, CDR1 is LGHNA and CDR2 YNFKEQ. Trimming stripped 3 bases from V and 0 bases from J, with 12 bases between. This CDR3 comprises 16 residues.

The chain has TRBV6-5 and TRBJ1-4, with 8 bases aligning to TRBD1. The CDR3 runs to 15 residues. CDR1 is MNHEY, CDR2 SVGAGI, per germline. V gave up 2 bases and J gave up 8 bases; unmatched junction bases: 7. The CDR3 sequence: CASSYGTGSREKLFF. The CDR3 DNA is TGTGCCAGCAGTTACGGGACAGGATCTAGAGAAAAACTGTTTTTT.

V gene TRBV12-3 or TRBV12-4 combines with J gene TRBJ1-1; D might be TRBD1 (6 bases). The CDR3 consists of 13 residues. Trimming removed 10 bases from V and 1 base from J, with 13 bases in between. The chain's CDR3 is CANSRDKNTEAFF. The CDR3 DNA follows: TGTGCCAACTCCCGGGACAAGAACACTGAAGCTTTCTTT.

This clone occurred a few times. The J gene is TRBJ2-7, the V gene TRBV5-1; D is possibly TRBD2 (7 bases). The germline V and J ends were trimmed by 3 bases and 2 bases, with 12 bases remaining between them. The CDR3 extends over 14 amino acids. The germline V gene has CDR1 SGHRS and CDR2 YFSETQ. CDR3 bases: TGCGCCAGCAGCTCCCTCGGGGGGCCCTACGAGCAGTACTTC. Translating gives CASSSLGGPYEQYF.

This chain connects TRBV7-3 to TRBJ2-5; D remains unclear. The CDR3 contains 14 residues. CDR1 and CDR2 (germline): SGHTA, FQGTGA. Trimming removed 0 bases from V and 4 bases from J, with 9 bases in between. The CDR3 bases are TGTGCCAGCAGCTTAACGGGCAGTTCAGAGACCCAGTACTTC. This codes for CASSLTGSSETQYF.

This chain links TRBV19 with TRBJ1-1; 11 bases agree with TRBD1. Germline V gives CDR1 LNHDA, CDR2 SQIVND (reference sequence). CDR3 length: 17 residues. Germline trimming cut 1 base from V and 2 bases from J; bases unmatched to any gene: 6. CDR3 DNA sequence: TGTGCCAGTAGTATAGGGACAGGGGGCTTAGGAAACACTGAAGCTTTCTTT. It codes for CASSIGTGGLGNTEAFF.

The CDR3 DNA reads TGTGCCAGCAGTTATCCGGGGAGAACAGATACGCAGTATTTT. Translated: CASSYPGRTDTQYF. The chain recombines TRBV28 with TRBJ2-3, with D possibly matching TRBD2 (5 bases). The CDR3 is 14 residues long. Germline V CDR1 and CDR2: MDHEN, SYDVKM. V shed 4 bases and J shed 3 bases, with 11 bases lying between them.